The T cell receptor (beta chain) under discussion was sequenced for a study of cytomegalovirus exposure and HLA in healthy donors (dated by TCRdb to the late 2010s). In terms of the full investigation: A later analysis indicated that the 120 or so validation repertoires were generated on the platform also employed for the roughly 720 repertoires of the first cohort. The aim of the study was to test whether cataloging public T cell receptors could identify signatures of past pathogen exposure. High-throughput TCR immunosequencing, statistical association of individual TCRs with disease status, and machine learning were combined to predict cytomegalovirus infection status. Along with the roughly 670-subject first cohort, a separate validation cohort of 120 different subjects was used. Overall study outcomes, separate from this receptor: In the study, about 150 TCR beta chains were listed as associated with cytomegalovirus. All 120 or so repertoires were used to score co-occurrence in the validation cohort in a later analysis, because that analysis had no HLA typing for the cohort. Subsequent analysis determined that TCRs grouped into clusters in the first cohort also showed a tendency toward co-occurrence across the 90 to 150 validation repertoires, and 94% of cluster scores exceeded 0. In both the original and validation cohorts, the classifier was reported to diagnose cytomegalovirus status with high specificity and sensitivity. Most TCR sequences were observed very rarely across donors, whereas some public TCRs were present in many individuals. The authors suggested that the approach could potentially be generalized to other disease states and immunological phenotypes. A few of the identified cytomegalovirus-associated TCR beta chains were confirmed in vitro to be specific for cytomegalovirus antigens.

The protocol used for the library was the immunoSEQ multiplex PCR assay. From the authors' description of their analysis: A statistical classification framework was built for diagnosing cytomegalovirus status from the catalog of TCR beta chain sequences. TCRdb stores this immuneACCESS table with in-frame sequences only. Part of the clones is absent; in the studies checked, under half of the shortfall reflects unresolved V genes, and no reason is known for the rest. The V and J calls and clone size are taken from that table; D and trimming were inferred from the DNA. The sample table lists hundreds of thousands of clones, about 88% of them with a count of one. Around 12% of the sample is in the top ten clones. The donors belonged to the validation cohort of about 120 subjects, which was separate from the roughly 700-subject first cohort. The CDR3, from cysteine to phenylalanine, totals 14 residues. Only the CDR3 DNA is retained, 42 bases long and in frame from the first base. The V end loses 4 bases and the J end loses 7 bases, and a stretch of 17 bases separates them. Per the germline V gene (reference sequence), LNHDA is the CDR1 and SQIVND is the CDR2.

This clone was found once. There is no known antigen for this receptor. No base qualities exist here, and no much larger clone lies one base off it. The specimen was PBMCs. This sequence uses TRBV19 and TRBJ2-7, with the D gene tentatively TRBD1 or TRBD2, based on 5 matching bases in each. This receptor was obtained from a man aged 18 to 30 in good health and CMV-seropositive. In nucleotide form, the sequence is TGTGCCAGTAGTACCGGGACCACGTTGGGGGAGCAGTACTTC. It codes for CASSTGTTLGEQYF.